Following are 12 T cell receptor beta chains from one sample sequenced in a study of T cell responses to AZD1222 COVID-19 vaccine. Generated by immunoSEQ multiplex PCR, the TCRdb table keeps only in-frame clones and is missing some. The data show 100,000 to 150,000 clones, 75% to 85% seen once. This specimen was peripheral blood, taken 28 days after the second AZD1222 dose. Receptors originate from an adult who received the AZD1222 COVID-19 vaccine.

The chain has TRBV5-1 and TRBJ1-1; D gene uncertain. The CDR3 is made up of 13 amino acids. V was pared by 4 bases and J by 0 bases, with 7 bases between. In germline, CDR1 is SGHRS, CDR2 YFSETQ. In nucleotides, the CDR3 is TGCGCCAGCAGCCGGACGGTGAACACTGAAGCTTTCTTT. It is translated as CASSRTVNTEAFF.

The chain combines TRBV28 with TRBJ1-1; TRBD1 might be the D (5 bases). Germline V CDR1 and CDR2: MDHEN, SYDVKM. Trimming left V 11 bases short and J 1 base short, with 17 bases between. The CDR3 covers 14 residues. The CDR3 nucleotides read TGTGCCGGTGGGCTTGGGGGGAGGAACACTGAAGCTTTCTTT. It translates to CAGGLGGRNTEAFF. The entire variable domain, with the rest obtained from reference TRBV28 and TRBJ1-1, is as follows: DVKVTQSSRYLVKRTGEKVFLECVQDMDHENMFWYRQDPGLGLRLIYFSYDVKMKEKGDIPEGYSVSREKKERFSLILESASTNQTSMYLCAGGLGGRNTEAFFGQGTRLTVV.

The V and J genes are TRBV10-1 and TRBJ2-2; D could derive from TRBD1 or TRBD2 (6 bases each). The germline V gene encodes CDR1 WNHNN and CDR2 SYGVQD (reference sequence). Trimming cost V 6 bases and J 4 bases, with 15 bases left between them. CDR3 length: 15 amino acids. CDR3 DNA: TGCGCCAGCAGCTACAGGGTGGGGGGCACCGGGGAGCTGTTTTTT. Translating it yields CASSYRVGGTGELFF.

The gene calls are TRBV27 and TRBJ1-5, with unresolved D. Looked up from germline, CDR1 is MNHEY and CDR2 is SMNVEV (reference sequence). Trimming stripped 7 bases from V and 4 bases from J, with 5 bases between. The CDR3 contains 11 residues. In DNA form, the CDR3 reads TGTGCCAGCACCTTAAATCAGCCCCAGCATTTT. It codes for CASTLNQPQHF.

The chain has TRBV3-1 (or the pseudogene TRBV3-2) and TRBJ1-6; TRBD1 might be the D (5 bases). The CDR3 has 14 residues. V was trimmed by 1 base and J by 7 bases, leaving 8 bases between them. Germline CDR1 LGHDT, CDR2 YNNKEL (reference sequence). The CDR3 DNA is TGTGCCAGCAGCCAAGCTTGGGGGAATTCACCCCTCCACTTT. Protein: CASSQAWGNSPLHF.

This chain links TRBV27 with TRBJ1-5; D may be TRBD1 (6 bases). The CDR3 runs 16 residues. Germline V gene sequence: CDR1 MNHEY, CDR2 SMNVEV (reference sequence). V was pared by 5 bases and J by 4 bases, with 18 bases between. The CDR3 loop is CASSHDRPSLNQPQHF. The DNA for the CDR3 is TGTGCCAGCAGTCACGACAGGCCGAGTCTTAATCAGCCCCAGCATTTT.

The chain uses TRBV9 and TRBJ2-2; 7 nucleotides match TRBD1. The CDR3 loop spans 15 amino acids. Trimming at V came to 4 bases and at J to 3 bases, leaving 6 bases not matched to a gene. In germline, CDR1 is SGDLS, CDR2 YYNGEE. The CDR3 is CASSIDRAYTGELFF. As DNA, the CDR3 is TGTGCCAGCAGCATAGACAGGGCCTACACCGGGGAGCTGTTTTTT.

The CDR3 nucleotides read TGTGCCAGCACCGCTCGGGGGGCAACGAACACTGAAGCTTTCTTT. This encodes CASTARGATNTEAFF. V is TRBV9 and J is TRBJ1-1; maybe TRBD1 (6 bases). Per the germline V gene, CDR1 is SGDLS and CDR2 is YYNGEE. V lost 6 bases, J lost 1 base, and 16 bases lay in between. CDR3 length equals 15 residues.

This clone turned up a few times. The chain combines TRBV27 with TRBJ2-1, with D possibly TRBD1 on 5 matching bases. Germline V gene data show CDR1 as MNHEY and CDR2 as SMNVEV (reference sequence). This CDR3 comprises 13 residues. Trimming stripped 6 bases from V and 4 bases from J, with 10 bases between. CDR3 loop: CASSQTVYNEQFF. The CDR3 DNA reads as TGTGCCAGCAGCCAGACAGTTTACAATGAGCAGTTCTTC.

The chain joins TRBV5-1 to TRBJ1-1; TRBD1 matches 9 bases. V shed 7 bases, J shed 5 bases, and the junction held 12 bases outside the gene matches. Per germline, CDR1 SGHRS and CDR2 YFSETQ. The CDR3 sequence is 15 residues long. CDR3 residues: CASVPGQGIGTEAFF. In nucleotides, the CDR3 is TGCGCCAGCGTCCCGGGACAGGGAATCGGAACTGAAGCTTTCTTT.

The chain uses TRBV6-2 or TRBV6-3 and TRBJ1-2; D unresolved. The CDR3 totals 14 residues. The V gene lost 2 bases and the J gene lost 8 bases, with 15 bases spanning the gap. Germline assignment: CDR1 MNHEY and CDR2 SVGEGT. This CDR3 reads CASSYDPRSGGYTF. Here the CDR3 DNA reads TGTGCCAGCAGTTACGACCCACGAAGCGGGGGCTACACCTTC.

This chain joins TRBV28 and TRBJ1-2; a possible D gene is TRBD1 (6 bases). This CDR3 spans 17 amino acids. Germline assignment: CDR1 MDHEN and CDR2 SYDVKM. V was shortened by 8 bases and J by 4 bases, with 26 bases between the two germline ends. The CDR3 bases are TGTGCCAGCTGGACCTTCGGGGACCCCGCGGGGGCCTATGGCTACACCTTC. It is translated as CASWTFGDPAGAYGYTF.